This paragraph covers one TCR beta chain sequence. Its antigen remains unidentified. The method was immunoSEQ multiplex PCR; TCRdb's version includes in-frame clones alone and lacks a portion of them. In all, the sample yields approximately 9,800 clones. These data originate in a study of synovial regulatory T cells in juvenile arthritis. Regarding the study as a whole: Synovial Tregs shared more CDR3 sequences with iaTregs than other blood Tregs.

Germline-derived CDR1 and CDR2 are MNHEY and SVGAGI. The CDR3 length is 14 residues. Only the protein is on record. The sample consisted of Treg cells from blood. This sample's subset: remaining (HLA-DR-negative) circulating blood Treg cells. This clonotype was sampled from a donor under 30 with juvenile idiopathic arthritis. The gene calls are TRBV6-5 and TRBJ2-2; the D call from TCRdb, TRBD1, cannot be confirmed without DNA. CDR3 loop: CASSLDRGRGELFF.